This T cell receptor (beta chain) was documented in a study of spatial heterogeneity in lung cancer. Study findings and constraints: Counts of expanded alpha and beta TCRs within tumors tracked the tumor nonsynonymous mutation count.

Specified time point: sample taken at primary tumor resection. In the case of this clonotype: Its antigen is not known.

The CDR3 consists of 14 residues. The J segment lost 4 bases and the V segment lost 3 bases, leaving 2 bases of the junction unmatched. MiXCR, applied by TCRdb to the 5' RACE reads, yields one record per CDR3 protein. This table holds thousands of distinct CDR3 sequences, roughly an eighth found once. This sample comprised lung tumor tissue, obtained at surgery. The V and J genes are TRBV12-3 or TRBV12-4 and TRBJ2-5, with 10 positions matching TRBD1. This TCR was sampled from a male donor with early-stage non-small cell lung cancer. In DNA form, the CDR3 reads TGTGCCAGCAGTTTGACAGGGGGCGGAGAGACCCAGTACTTC. Its translation is CASSLTGGGETQYF.